This T cell receptor (beta chain) comes out of a study of response to subunit inactivated influenza vaccine. This clonotype was seen repeatedly, ten times or more. Its antigen is unknown. Overall study results and limits: That few new T cells are recruited by each seasonal influenza vaccination was the authors' suggestion.

TCRdb fed the RT-PCR reads into MiXCR, producing one record per CDR3 protein. The sample carries more than 550,000 distinct CDR3 sequences, approximately 10% recorded once. This sample also appeared in a second study, on T cells expressing NK-cell markers. That investigation notes: Beta-chain TCR cDNA was generated via 5'RACE template switching with UMIs. Sorting was restricted to alpha-beta TCR T cells by an anti-gamma-delta TCR antibody in several experiments. The share of CD8+ T cells held by dominant NKG2C+ clonotypes was roughly 1.0-8% in about six donors.

The specimen was PBMCs from blood, collected on the day of vaccination. This receptor was identified in a man over 45 who received an inactivated influenza vaccine.

CDR3 amino acids: CASSVGLAGVNEQFF. CDR3 sequence (DNA): TGTGCCAGCAGCGTAGGGCTAGCGGGGGTCAATGAGCAGTTCTTC. V usage is TRBV9 and J usage is TRBJ2-1, with 10 positions matching TRBD2. Germline loops: CDR1 SGDLS, CDR2 YYNGEE. This CDR3 contains 15 residues. The ends lost 0 bases at V and 6 bases at J; junction bases unmatched: 3.